Each of the 18 T cell receptor beta chains below was sequenced from the same sample in a study of vaccination effects on CD4 cells after COVID-19. ViraFEST assay sequencing came after antigen-specific CD4+ T cells were expanded with viral peptide pools. The culture ran for nine to eleven days, and then CD4+ T cells were isolated. The participants, recipients of two vaccine doses, got either BNT162b2 or mRNA-1273. Sequencing used immunoSEQ multiplex PCR; TCRdb keeps in-frame clones, though not all of them. The table records fewer than 85,000 clones, 76% of them present only once. These receptors are not linked to any known antigen. This specimen consisted of CD4+ T cells from PBMCs cultured with HCoV-OC43 spike peptides, obtained after COVID-19 vaccination. The subset: HCoV-OC43 spike overlapping peptide pool stimulation. Receptor source: a human donor who received a COVID-19 vaccine.

The V call is TRBV30, the J call TRBJ2-5, with D unresolved. V lost 2 bases to trimming and J lost 4 bases, with 14 bases between them. The CDR3 runs 14 residues. Germline V CDR1 and CDR2: GTSNPN, SVGIG (reference sequence). The CDR3 bases are TGTGCCTGGAGTTTAGGGCAGCCGGCAGAGACCCAGTACTTC. It translates to CAWSLGQPAETQYF.

The V gene is TRBV5-8, the J gene TRBJ2-5; D unclear. Germline-derived CDR1 and CDR2 are SGHTS and YDEGEE. The CDR3 has 14 residues. The V gene lost 4 bases and the J gene lost 5 bases, with 15 bases spanning the gap. The CDR3 reads CASSGTRPSETQYF. In DNA, the CDR3 is TGTGCCAGCAGCGGCACTCGTCCCAGTGAGACCCAGTACTTC.

The J gene is TRBJ1-5, the V gene TRBV24-1; 8 bases match TRBD1. This CDR3 has 16 residues. CDR1 and CDR2 from the germline V gene are KGHDR and SFDVKD. V trimming: 7 bases; J trimming: 3 bases; junction bases outside the gene matches: 10. CDR3 bases: TGTGCCACCAGGCCCAAGACAGGGGTCGACAATCAGCCCCAGCATTTT. Protein: CATRPKTGVDNQPQHF.

This rearrangement joins TRBV7-8 to TRBJ2-1, with 7 bases that match TRBD1. This CDR3 has 13 amino acids. Per germline, CDR1 SGHVS and CDR2 FQNEAQ. The trim removed 5 bases at V and 4 bases at J, leaving 2 bases unmatched. The CDR3 loop reads CASSRGQYNEQFF. The CDR3 bases are TGTGCCAGCAGCCGGGGACAGTACAATGAGCAGTTCTTC.

The chain joins TRBV6-2 or TRBV6-3 to TRBJ1-1; D not certain. Trimming took off 5 bases at V and 1 base at J, with 14 bases between the two ends. CDR1 and CDR2 (germline): MNHEY, SVGEGT. The CDR3 has 15 amino acids. Here the CDR3 reads CASSKPSLPNTEAFF. CDR3 nucleotide sequence: TGTGCCAGCAGTAAGCCCTCATTACCGAACACTGAAGCTTTCTTT.

This clone was recorded once. V usage is TRBV30 and J usage is TRBJ1-2; D is perhaps TRBD1 (5 bases). Germline CDR1 reads GTSNPN; CDR2 reads SVGIG (reference sequence). Trimming cost V 0 bases and J 9 bases, with 14 bases left between them. This CDR3 has 13 amino acids. The CDR3 is CAWSVSGSLSYTF. The CDR3 nucleotides read TGTGCCTGGAGTGTATCAGGGTCGCTCAGCTACACCTTC.

The genes are TRBV18 and TRBJ2-1; D is uncertain. The CDR3 spans 15 residues. Germline CDR1 is KGHSH and CDR2 is LQKENI. V was cut by 5 bases and J by 0 bases, with 11 bases left in between. The CDR3 reads CASSVSQSSYNEQFF. In nucleotides, the CDR3 is TGTGCCAGCTCAGTCTCCCAGAGCTCCTACAATGAGCAGTTCTTC. Complete variable domain (other parts from reference TRBV18 and TRBJ2-1): NAGVMQNPRHLVRRRGQEARLRCSPMKGHSHVYWYRQLPEEGLKFMVYLQKENIIDESGMPKERFSAEFPKEGPSILRIQQVVRGDSAAYFCASSVSQSSYNEQFFGPGTRLTVL.

The chain joins TRBV6-5 to TRBJ2-7; 8 bases align to TRBD2. This CDR3 has 13 amino acids. The trim removed 6 bases at V and 2 bases at J, leaving 3 bases unmatched. Germline V lookup: CDR1 MNHEY, CDR2 SVGAGI. CDR3 bases: TGTGCCAGCAGACTCGGGGGGGCCTACGAGCAGTACGTC. Amino acids: CASRLGGAYEQYV.

V is TRBV3-1 (or the pseudogene TRBV3-2) and J is TRBJ2-5; D gene uncertain. CDR1 and CDR2 from the germline V gene are LGHDT and YNNKEL (reference sequence). V was cut by 2 bases and J by 2 bases, with 9 bases left in between. The CDR3 has 14 residues. The DNA of the CDR3 is TGTGCCAGCAGCCAACGGAACCTGCAAGAGACCCAGTACTTC. Translating gives CASSQRNLQETQYF.

This clone was recorded once. The rearrangement joins TRBV7-2 to TRBJ1-2, with no clear D. CDR1 is SGHTA and CDR2 is FQGNSA in the germline V gene. The CDR3 is 14 amino acids. Trimming removed 3 bases from V and 7 bases from J, with 15 bases in between. The CDR3 sequence is CASSFFTTISGYTF. CDR3 sequence (DNA): TGTGCCAGCAGCTTTTTCACAACTATTAGTGGCTACACCTTC.

The chain uses TRBV4-1 and TRBJ1-3; D is unclear. The V gene lost 2 bases and the J gene lost 2 bases, with 10 bases spanning the gap. Germline assignment: CDR1 MGHRA and CDR2 YSYEKL. The CDR3 contains 15 residues. CDR3 DNA sequence: TGCGCCAGCAGCCAACCCGACAACCCTGGAAACACCATATATTTT. Translation gives CASSQPDNPGNTIYF.

This CDR3 reads CASSPSGGGTDTQYF. The CDR3 DNA reads as TGCGCCAGCAGCCCCAGCGGGGGGGGCACAGATACGCAGTATTTT. The chain carries TRBV5-1 and TRBJ2-3, with 10 positions matching TRBD2. Trimming cost V 4 bases and J 1 base; bases outside gene matches: 3. Germline CDR1 SGHRS, CDR2 YFSETQ. This CDR3 comprises 15 residues.

The rearrangement uses TRBV29-1 and TRBJ1-2; D perhaps matches TRBD1 (5 bases). Germline V gene data show CDR1 as SQVTM and CDR2 as ANQGSEA. The CDR3 extends over 12 amino acids. V was clipped by 4 bases and J by 5 bases, with 11 bases between them. The CDR3 nucleotides are TGCAGCGTTGCCGGGGCGCAGTATGGCTACACCTTC. As protein: CSVAGAQYGYTF.

CDR3 residues: CASSYWQPSNQPQHF. CDR3 nucleotide sequence: TGTGCCAGCAGTTACTGGCAGCCAAGCAATCAGCCCCAGCATTTT. The J gene is TRBJ1-5, the V gene TRBV6-2 or TRBV6-3; D ambiguous. The germline gives CDR1 MNHEY, CDR2 SVGEGT. Trimming stripped 1 base from V and 1 base from J, with 8 bases between. The CDR3 totals 15 residues.

V gene TRBV5-1 combines with J gene TRBJ1-4; 8 bases are a match to TRBD1. The CDR3 sequence is 16 residues long. CDR1 is SGHRS and CDR2 is YFSETQ in the germline V gene. The V gene end was trimmed by 4 bases and the J gene end by 0 bases; junction bases not matched to a gene: 5. The CDR3 sequence: CASSLGTGATNEKLFF. Here the CDR3 DNA reads TGCGCCAGCAGCCTCGGGACAGGAGCAACTAATGAAAAACTGTTTTTT.

CDR3 residues: CSSGGLAGTDTQYF. CDR3 DNA sequence: TGCAGCTCAGGGGGGCTAGCGGGCACAGATACGCAGTATTTT. This chain uses TRBV29-1 with TRBJ2-3; D possibly uses TRBD1 or TRBD2 (7 bases each). V dropped 8 bases and J dropped 1 base, with 16 bases sitting between them. The CDR3 covers 14 residues. CDR1 SQVTM and CDR2 ANQGSEA come from the germline V gene.

This chain joins TRBV18 and TRBJ2-7, with 11 bases matching TRBD1. J was trimmed by 6 bases and V by 3 bases; bases with no gene match: 16. Germline V gene lookup returns CDR1 KGHSH and CDR2 LQKENI. The CDR3 spans 18 residues. The CDR3 DNA follows: TGTGCCAGCTCACCTGTAAGCTACGAGGGACAGGGGGGATCCGAGCAGTACGTC. Translation: CASSPVSYEGQGGSEQYV.

The chain joins TRBV7-3 to TRBJ2-2; TRBD1 or TRBD2 may be the D gene (5 bases each). The CDR3 is 18 residues long. Germline CDR1 is SGHTA and CDR2 is FQGTGA. Trimming took off 5 bases at V and 2 bases at J, with 21 bases between the two ends. The CDR3 DNA reads TGTGCCAGCAGCCCAAAAACCTACTACGGGGACAACACCGGGGAGCTGTTTTTT. This gives the protein CASSPKTYYGDNTGELFF.